The present T cell receptor (beta chain) was sequenced within a study of vaccination and CD4 T cells after COVID-19. Study at large: Convalescent donors: six male, four female; seven Caucasian, two Asian, one multiracial, two Hispanic. Notes on the study in general: With convalescent patients, a median around 85% of reactive clones emerged solely after vaccination.

This clonotype turned up a few times. The antigen is undetermined. Treatment: roughly 11-day PBMC culture with coronavirus spike peptide pools or control peptides (ViraFEST assay). Cultured CD4+ T-cell DNA underwent Oncomine TCR Beta short-read sequencing. TCRdb independently ran MiXCR on the PCR reads; one entry per CDR3 protein. The repertoire holds under 10,000 distinct CDR3 sequences, with about 48% as singletons. This TCR came from a human donor who had recovered from COVID-19. Sequenced sample: CD4+ T cells from blood, cultured in vitro.

The CDR3 nucleotides are TGTGCCAGTAGAAGGGGACTAGCGGGAGAGCGCGGGAACACCGGGGAGCTGTTTTTT. Translation gives CASRRGLAGERGNTGELFF. V and J are TRBV19 and TRBJ2-2, with 14 bases matching TRBD2. The CDR3 runs to 19 residues. Germline CDR1 is LNHDA and CDR2 is SQIVND (reference sequence). Germline trimming cut 6 bases from V and 1 base from J; bases unmatched to any gene: 10.